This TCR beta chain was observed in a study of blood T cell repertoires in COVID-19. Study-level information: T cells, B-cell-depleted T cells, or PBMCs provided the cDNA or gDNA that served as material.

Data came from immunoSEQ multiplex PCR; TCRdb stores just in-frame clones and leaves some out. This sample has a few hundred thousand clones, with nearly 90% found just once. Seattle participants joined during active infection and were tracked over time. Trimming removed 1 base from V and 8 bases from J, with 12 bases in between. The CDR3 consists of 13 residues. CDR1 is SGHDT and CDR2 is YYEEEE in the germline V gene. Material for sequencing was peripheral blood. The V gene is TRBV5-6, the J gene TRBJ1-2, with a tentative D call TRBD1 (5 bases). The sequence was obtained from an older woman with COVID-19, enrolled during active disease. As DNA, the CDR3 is TGTGCCAGCAGCTTGAGGGCGTGGGGCGGCTACACCTTC. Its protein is CASSLRAWGGYTF.